Following are 11 T cell receptor beta chains from one sample sequenced in a study of T cells in women clearing cervical HPV infection. Profiled with immunoSEQ multiplex PCR; TCRdb holds only in-frame clones, not every one. The table counts over 25,000 clones; roughly 7.7% lies in the top ten. Sequenced: blood buffy coat. These receptors originate from a woman aged 18 to 75 with a cervical HPV16 infection that either progressed to CIN3+ or cleared (not recorded which).

On this clone itself: The missing CDR3 end, 3 residues past where the read stops, is filled in from the germline J gene. This chain uses TRBV20-1 with TRBJ1-1; D might be TRBD1 (6 bases). V was pared by 6 bases and J by 1 base, with 12 bases between. The germline CDR1 and CDR2 sequences are DFQATT and SNEGSKA (reference sequence). The CDR3 covers 13 residues. CDR3 loop: CSAYRAENTEAFF. CDR3 bases read: TGCAGTGCGTACAGGGCCGAGAACACTGAA.

As for this clone: The read ends 3 residues before the CDR3 terminus; that terminus is restored from the germline J gene. The chain recombines TRBV19 with TRBJ1-1; the match to TRBD1 covers 7 bases. The CDR3 loop spans 15 amino acids. Germline V CDR1 and CDR2: LNHDA, SQIVND (reference sequence). The V gene end was trimmed by 1 base and the J gene end by 5 bases; junction bases not matched to a gene: 7. The CDR3: CASSIGTGIKTEAFF. Partial CDR3 DNA: TGTGCCAGTAGTATAGGGACAGGAATAAAGACTGAA. Together with reference TRBV19 and TRBJ1-1, the CDR3 gives the full variable domain: DGGITQSPKYLFRKEGQNVTLSCEQNLNHDAMYWYRQDPGQGLRLIYYSQIVNDFQKGDIAEGYSVSREKKESFPLTVTSAQKNPTAFYLCASSIGTGIKTEAFFGQGTRLTVV.

Regarding this clone: The read falls 3 residues short of the CDR3 end, and the missing part is taken from the germline J gene. The V and J genes are TRBV28 and TRBJ2-1; D gene uncertain. The germline CDR1 and CDR2 sequences are MDHEN and SYDVKM. The V end was cut by 1 base, the J end by 0 bases, with 10 bases between. The CDR3 is 16 residues long. Incomplete CDR3 DNA: TGTGCCAGCAGTTTATTCCAGGCAGGCTCCTACAATGAG. Protein product: CASSLFQAGSYNE. The CDR3 reads in full as CASSLFQAGSYNEQFF.

About this clone: The CDR3 end is not reached by the read, which stops 3 residues before it; the germline J gene fills it in. This rearrangement joins TRBV27 to TRBJ1-2; D possibly corresponds to TRBD1 (5 bases). Germline V CDR1 and CDR2: MNHEY, SMNVEV (reference sequence). CDR3 length equals 13 residues. Trimming removed 4 bases at V and 7 bases at J, with 13 bases between. The CDR3 loop reads CASSSRGVVGYTF. The sequenced CDR3 bases are TGTGCCAGCAGTTCCCGAGGGGTGGTTGGC.

For this clone: The read falls 3 residues short of the CDR3 end, and the missing part is taken from the germline J gene. The V call is TRBV30, the J call TRBJ2-3; 7 bases are a match to TRBD1. From germline, CDR1 is GTSNPN and CDR2 SVGIG (reference sequence). The CDR3 extends over 13 amino acids. The part of the CDR3 DNA that was read is TGTGCCTGGAGCACAGGGGTCCAAGAGACG. This sequence encodes CAWSTGVQET. The whole CDR3 protein reads CAWSTGVQETQYF.

Concerning this clone itself: The missing CDR3 end, 3 residues past where the read stops, is filled in from the germline J gene. This sequence joins TRBV6-2 or TRBV6-3 and TRBJ2-2; D uncertain. Trimming pared 7 bases from V and 4 bases from J, leaving 13 bases between. CDR1 MNHEY and CDR2 SVGEGT come from the germline V gene. This CDR3 is 14 amino acids long. The covered CDR3 bases are TGTGCCAGCATGATAAGGGTTACCACCGGGGAG. This gives the protein CASMIRVTTGE. The CDR3 as a whole reads CASMIRVTTGELFF.

Worth noting for this clone: Read coverage stops 3 residues before the CDR3 terminus; the germline J gene supplies the remainder. This chain uses TRBV10-3 with TRBJ1-2, with D perhaps TRBD1 (5 bases). The germline gives CDR1 ENHRY, CDR2 SYGVKD. With 4 bases removed from V and 2 bases from J, the gap between germline ends came to 8 bases. This CDR3 has 13 amino acids. The DNA read from the CDR3 is TGTGCCATCAGTGTTGAGGGGAACTATGGC. The encoded protein is CAISVEGNYG. The full CDR3 reads CAISVEGNYGYTF.

CDR3 in amino acids: CASSLDRVDGYTF. The part of the CDR3 DNA that was read is TGTGCCAGCAGCTTGGACAGGGTGGATGGC. J is TRBJ1-2 and V is TRBV7-9, with 8 bases identical to TRBD1. The read is 3 residues too short to cover the CDR3 end, so that end is filled in from the germline J gene. This CDR3 has 13 amino acids. J lost 6 bases, V lost 3 bases, and 3 bases had no gene match. Germline V lookup: CDR1 SEHNR, CDR2 FQNEAQ (reference sequence). Full variable domain (outside the CDR3, taken from reference TRBV7-9 and TRBJ1-2): DTGVSQNPRHKITKRGQNVTFRCDPISEHNRLYWYRQTLGQGPEFLTYFQNEAQLEKSRLLSDRFSAERPKGSFSTLEIQRTEQGDSAMYLCASSLDRVDGYTFGSGTRLTVV.

Comments on this clone: The sequenced fragment ends 3 residues before the CDR3 boundary, so the rest is inferred from the germline J gene. The chain uses TRBV20-1 and TRBJ2-2, with D perhaps matching TRBD2 (7 bases). Per germline, CDR1 DFQATT and CDR2 SNEGSKA (reference sequence). The CDR3 is made up of 15 amino acids. The ends were cut back, 0 bases at V and 3 bases at J, with 11 bases in the middle. The CDR3 protein is CSARDRGGYTGELFF. The DNA read from the CDR3 is TGCAGTGCTAGAGACAGGGGAGGGTACACCGGGGAG.

Concerning this clone: The CDR3 extends 3 residues past the end of the read, so its final part is completed from the germline J gene. The chain is built from TRBV28 and TRBJ2-7, with 9 nucleotides matching TRBD1. Germline V gene sequence: CDR1 MDHEN, CDR2 SYDVKM. The V gene end was trimmed by 3 bases and the J gene end by 0 bases; junction bases not matched to a gene: 3. The CDR3 has 15 residues. Incomplete CDR3 DNA: TGTGCCAGCAGTTTCCCGGGACAGGGCTCCTACGAG. The encoded protein is CASSFPGQGSYE. The CDR3 as a whole reads CASSFPGQGSYEQYF.

In the case of this clone: The read stops 3 residues short of the end of the CDR3; the missing end is completed from the germline J gene. V usage is TRBV2 and J usage is TRBJ2-1; 9 bases are shared with TRBD2. The CDR3 spans 17 residues. Trimming removed 6 bases from V and 2 bases from J; junction bases left unmatched: 11. Germline lookup yields CDR1 SNHLY and CDR2 FYNNEI. The CDR3: CASRGLAGFGAYNEQFF. CDR3 DNA, as far as it was read: TGTGCCAGCAGAGGGCTAGCGGGATTTGGCGCCTACAATGAG. Full variable domain (missing parts from reference TRBV2 and TRBJ2-1): EPEVTQTPSHQVTQMGQEVILRCVPISNHLYFYWYRQILGQKVEFLVSFYNNEISEKSEIFDDQFSVERPDGSNFTLKIRSTKLEDSAMYFCASRGLAGFGAYNEQFFGPGTRLTVL.